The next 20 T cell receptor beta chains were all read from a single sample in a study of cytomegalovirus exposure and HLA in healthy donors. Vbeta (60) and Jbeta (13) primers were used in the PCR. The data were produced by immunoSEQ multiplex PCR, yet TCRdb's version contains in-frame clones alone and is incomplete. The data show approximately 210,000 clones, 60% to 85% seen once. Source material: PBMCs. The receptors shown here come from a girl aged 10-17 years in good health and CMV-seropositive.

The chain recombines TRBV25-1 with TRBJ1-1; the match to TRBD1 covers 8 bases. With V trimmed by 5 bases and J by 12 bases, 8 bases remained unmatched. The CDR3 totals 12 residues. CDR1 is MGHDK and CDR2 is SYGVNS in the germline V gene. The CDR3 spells CASSPGQGKTFF. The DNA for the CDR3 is TGTGCCAGCAGTCCCGGACAGGGTAAGACTTTCTTT.

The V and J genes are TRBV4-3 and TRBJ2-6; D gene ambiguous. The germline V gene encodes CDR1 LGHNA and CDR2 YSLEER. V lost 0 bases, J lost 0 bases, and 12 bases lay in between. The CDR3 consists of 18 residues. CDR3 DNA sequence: TGCGCCAGCAGCCAAGATCTCCTCAGGAACTCTGGGGCCAACGTCCTGACTTTC. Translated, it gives CASSQDLLRNSGANVLTF.

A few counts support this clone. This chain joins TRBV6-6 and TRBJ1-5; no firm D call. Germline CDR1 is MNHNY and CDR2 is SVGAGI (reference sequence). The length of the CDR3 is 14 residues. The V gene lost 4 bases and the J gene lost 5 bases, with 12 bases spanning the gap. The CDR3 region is CASSFGNPDQPQHF. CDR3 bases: TGTGCCAGCAGTTTCGGGAACCCCGATCAGCCCCAGCATTTT.

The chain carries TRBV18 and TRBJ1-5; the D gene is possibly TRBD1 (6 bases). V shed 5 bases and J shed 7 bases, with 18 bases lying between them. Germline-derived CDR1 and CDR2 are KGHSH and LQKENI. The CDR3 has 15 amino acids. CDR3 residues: CASSTTQGASQPQHF. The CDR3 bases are TGTGCCAGCTCAACTACACAGGGAGCTAGCCAGCCCCAGCATTTT.

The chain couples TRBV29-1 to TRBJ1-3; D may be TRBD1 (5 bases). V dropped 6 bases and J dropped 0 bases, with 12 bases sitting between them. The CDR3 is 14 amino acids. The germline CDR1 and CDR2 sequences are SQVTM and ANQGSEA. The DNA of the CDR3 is TGCAGCGTAAGGGACTCCCGCTCTGGAAACACCATATATTTT. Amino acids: CSVRDSRSGNTIYF.

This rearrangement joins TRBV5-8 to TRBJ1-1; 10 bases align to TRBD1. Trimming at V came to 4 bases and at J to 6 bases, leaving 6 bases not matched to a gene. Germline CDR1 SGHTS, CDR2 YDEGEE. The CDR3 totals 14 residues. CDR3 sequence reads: CASSPDRGHPEAFF. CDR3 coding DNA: TGTGCCAGCAGCCCTGACAGGGGGCATCCTGAAGCTTTCTTT.

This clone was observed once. CDR3 nucleotide sequence: TGTGCCAGCAGCCCCGTAGGGGGATACGAGCAGTACTTC. Its translation is CASSPVGGYEQYF. The rearrangement uses TRBV6-1 and TRBJ2-7; a possible D gene is TRBD1 (6 bases). The V and J ends lost 6 bases and 4 bases respectively, with 13 bases between them. The V gene's germline CDR1 is MNHNS and CDR2 SASEGT. The CDR3 contains 13 residues.

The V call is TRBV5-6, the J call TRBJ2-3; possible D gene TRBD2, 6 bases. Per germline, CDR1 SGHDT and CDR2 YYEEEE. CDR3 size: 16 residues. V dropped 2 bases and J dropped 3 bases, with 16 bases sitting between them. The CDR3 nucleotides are TGTGCCAGCAGCTTCGGAGGGGTTGGAGCGACAGATACGCAGTATTTT. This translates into CASSFGGVGATDTQYF.

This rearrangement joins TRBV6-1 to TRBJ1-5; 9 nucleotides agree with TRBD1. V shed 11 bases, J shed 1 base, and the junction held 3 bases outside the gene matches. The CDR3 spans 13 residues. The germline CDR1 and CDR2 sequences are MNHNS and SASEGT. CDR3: CAGGTGSNQPQHF. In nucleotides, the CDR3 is TGTGCCGGGGGGACAGGGAGCAATCAGCCCCAGCATTTT.

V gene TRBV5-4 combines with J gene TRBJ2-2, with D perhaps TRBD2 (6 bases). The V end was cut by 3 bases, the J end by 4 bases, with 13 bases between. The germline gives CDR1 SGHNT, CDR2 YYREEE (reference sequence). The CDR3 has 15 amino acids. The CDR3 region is CASSSPGVGTGELFF. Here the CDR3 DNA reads TGTGCCAGCAGCTCCCCGGGGGTCGGCACCGGGGAGCTGTTTTTT.

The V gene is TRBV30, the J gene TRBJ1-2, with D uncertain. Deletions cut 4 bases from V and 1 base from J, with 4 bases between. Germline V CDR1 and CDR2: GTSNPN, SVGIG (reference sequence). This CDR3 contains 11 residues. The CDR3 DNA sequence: TGTGCCTGGACAGTTAACTATGGCTACACCTTC. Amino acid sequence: CAWTVNYGYTF. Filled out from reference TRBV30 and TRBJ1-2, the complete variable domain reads SQTIHQWPATLVQPVGSPLSLECTVEGTSNPNLYWYRQAAGRGLQLLFYSVGIGQISSEVPQNLSASRPQDRQFILSSKKLLLSDSGFYLCAWTVNYGYTFGSGTRLTVV.

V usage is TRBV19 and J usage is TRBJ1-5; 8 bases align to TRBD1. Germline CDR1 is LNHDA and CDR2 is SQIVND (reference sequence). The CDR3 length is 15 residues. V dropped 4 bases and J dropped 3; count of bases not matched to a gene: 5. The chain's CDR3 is CASSRGQGVNQPQHF. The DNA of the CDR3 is TGTGCCAGTAGTAGAGGACAGGGCGTCAATCAGCCCCAGCATTTT.

CDR3 residues: CASSADSYEQYF. The CDR3 DNA sequence: TGTGCCAGCAGCGCAGACAGCTACGAGCAGTACTTC. The chain recombines TRBV11-2 with TRBJ2-7, with TRBD1 as a possible D gene (5 bases). The V and J ends lost 5 bases and 3 bases respectively, with 8 bases between them. The CDR3 extends over 12 amino acids. Germline-derived CDR1 and CDR2 are SGHAT and FQNNGV.

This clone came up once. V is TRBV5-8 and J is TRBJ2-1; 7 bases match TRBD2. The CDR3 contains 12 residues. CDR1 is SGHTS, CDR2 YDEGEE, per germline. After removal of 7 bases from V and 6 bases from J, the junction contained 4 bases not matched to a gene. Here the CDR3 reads CASRGTINEQFF. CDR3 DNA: TGTGCCAGCCGCGGGACTATCAATGAGCAGTTCTTC.

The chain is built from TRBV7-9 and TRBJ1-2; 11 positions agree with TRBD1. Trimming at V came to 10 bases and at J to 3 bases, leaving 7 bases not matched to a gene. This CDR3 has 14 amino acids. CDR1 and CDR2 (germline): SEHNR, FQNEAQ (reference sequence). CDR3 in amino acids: CATTDRGRDYGYTF. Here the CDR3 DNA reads TGTGCCACTACGGACAGGGGGCGAGACTATGGCTACACCTTC. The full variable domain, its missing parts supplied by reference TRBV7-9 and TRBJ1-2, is DTGVSQNPRHKITKRGQNVTFRCDPISEHNRLYWYRQTLGQGPEFLTYFQNEAQLEKSRLLSDRFSAERPKGSFSTLEIQRTEQGDSAMYLCATTDRGRDYGYTFGSGTRLTVV.

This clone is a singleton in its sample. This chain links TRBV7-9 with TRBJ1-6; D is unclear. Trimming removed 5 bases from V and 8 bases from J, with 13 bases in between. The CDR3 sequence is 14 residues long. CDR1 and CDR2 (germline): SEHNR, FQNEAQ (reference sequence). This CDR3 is CASSDIGRHSPLHF. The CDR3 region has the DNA TGTGCCAGCAGCGATATAGGGAGACATTCACCCCTCCACTTT.

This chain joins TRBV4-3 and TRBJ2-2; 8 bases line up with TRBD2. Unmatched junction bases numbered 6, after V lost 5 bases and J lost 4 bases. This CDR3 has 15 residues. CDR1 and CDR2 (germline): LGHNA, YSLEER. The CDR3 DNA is TGCGCCAGCAGCGAACGGGGGGGCGCCACCGGGGAGCTGTTTTTT. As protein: CASSERGGATGELFF.

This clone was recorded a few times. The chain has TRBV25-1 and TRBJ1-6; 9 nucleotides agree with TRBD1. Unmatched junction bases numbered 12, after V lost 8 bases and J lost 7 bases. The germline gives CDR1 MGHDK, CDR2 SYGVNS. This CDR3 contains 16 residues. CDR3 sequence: CASGKQGALGNSPLHF. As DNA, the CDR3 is TGTGCCAGCGGAAAACAGGGGGCCCTTGGAAATTCACCCCTCCACTTT.

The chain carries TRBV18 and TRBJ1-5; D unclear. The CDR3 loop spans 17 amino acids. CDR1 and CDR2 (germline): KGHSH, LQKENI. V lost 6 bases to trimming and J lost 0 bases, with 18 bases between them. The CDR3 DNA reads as TGTGCCAGCTCTCCCGCAGCCCCGACTTATAGCAATCAGCCCCAGCATTTT. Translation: CASSPAAPTYSNQPQHF.

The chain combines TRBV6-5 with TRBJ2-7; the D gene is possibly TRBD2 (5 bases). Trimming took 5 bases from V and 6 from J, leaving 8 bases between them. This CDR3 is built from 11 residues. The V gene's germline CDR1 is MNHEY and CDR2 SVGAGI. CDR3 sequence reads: CASSASSEQYF. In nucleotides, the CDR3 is TGTGCCAGCAGTGCTAGCAGCGAGCAGTACTTC.